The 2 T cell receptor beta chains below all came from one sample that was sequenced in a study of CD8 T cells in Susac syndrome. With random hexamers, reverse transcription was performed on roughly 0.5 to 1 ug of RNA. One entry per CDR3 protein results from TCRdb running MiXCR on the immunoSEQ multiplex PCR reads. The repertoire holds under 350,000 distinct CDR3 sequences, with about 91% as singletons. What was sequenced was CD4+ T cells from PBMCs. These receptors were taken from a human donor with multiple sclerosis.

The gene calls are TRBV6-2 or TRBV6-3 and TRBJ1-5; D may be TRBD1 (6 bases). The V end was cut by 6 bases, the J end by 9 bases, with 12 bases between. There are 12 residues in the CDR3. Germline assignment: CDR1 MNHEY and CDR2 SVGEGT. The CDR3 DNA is TGTGCCAGCAGCCCGGGGGCGACGCCCCAGCATTTT. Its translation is CASSPGATPQHF.

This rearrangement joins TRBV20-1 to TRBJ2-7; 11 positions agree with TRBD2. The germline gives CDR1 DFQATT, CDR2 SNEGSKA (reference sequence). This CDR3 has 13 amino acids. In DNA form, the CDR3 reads TGCAGCGCTCCCGGGACTAGCGGCTACGAGCAGTACTTC. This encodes CSAPGTSGYEQYF.